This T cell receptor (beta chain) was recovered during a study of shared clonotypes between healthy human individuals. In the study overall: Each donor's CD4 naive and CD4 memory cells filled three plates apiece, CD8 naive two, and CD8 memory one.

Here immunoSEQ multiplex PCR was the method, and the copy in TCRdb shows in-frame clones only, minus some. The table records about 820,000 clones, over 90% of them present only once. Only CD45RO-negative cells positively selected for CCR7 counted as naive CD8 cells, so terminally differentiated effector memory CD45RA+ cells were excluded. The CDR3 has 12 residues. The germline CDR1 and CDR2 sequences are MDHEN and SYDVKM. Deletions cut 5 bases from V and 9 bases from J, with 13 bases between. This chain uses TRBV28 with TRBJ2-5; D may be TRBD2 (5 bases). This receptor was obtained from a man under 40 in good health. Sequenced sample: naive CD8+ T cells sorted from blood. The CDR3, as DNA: TGTGCCAGCAGTGTGGACTCCGAGGCCCAGTACTTC. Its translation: CASSVDSEAQYF.